These T cell receptor beta chains were read from a single sample in a study of CD8+CD57+ T cells in acquired aplastic anemia. A single record per CDR3 protein comes from TCRdb applying MiXCR to the reads. The sample has approximately 220,000 distinct CDR3 sequences; around 50% are singletons. The sequencing input was sorted CD4+, CD8+, or CD8+CD57+ T cells (not recorded which) from PBMCs. These receptors all stem from a human donor with aplastic anemia. CDR3s include the opening cysteine and the closing phenylalanine or tryptophan. The D gene is left open where the match is weak. Rows may omit the clone size; those that give it use once, few, many or a size class.

TRBV5-1	TRBJ2-2	-	many	CASSLVQPNTGELFF	TGCGCCAGCAGCTTGGTGCAGCCTAACACCGGGGAGCTGTTTTTT
TRBV20-1	TRBJ1-1	-	-	CGATEGMVTEAFF	TGCGGTGCTACAGAGGGCATGGTCACTGAAGCTTTCTTT
TRBV10-3	TRBJ2-2	-	-	CATGGPNTGELFF	TGTGCCACCGGGGGTCCGAACACCGGGGAGCTGTTTTTT
TRBV15	TRBJ2-3	TRBD2	-	CATSSRTSGGDTQYF	TGTGCCACCAGCAGCCGGACTAGCGGGGGGGATACGCAGTATTTT
TRBV6-6	TRBJ1-2	-	-	CASSYEPYGYTF	TGTGCCAGCAGTTATGAACCCTATGGCTACACCTTC
TRBV2	TRBJ2-5	-	many	CASTLSRLETQYF	TGTGCCAGCACCCTCTCCCGCCTGGAGACCCAGTACTTC
TRBV6-1	TRBJ1-6	-	many	CASRSDSFGSPLHF	TGTGCCAGCAGATCAGACAGCTTCGGTTCACCCCTCCACTTT
TRBV2	TRBJ2-2	-	once	CASSTGLQNTGELFF	TGTGCCAGCAGTACGGGACTTCAGAACACCGGGGAGCTGTTTTTT
TRBV7-3	TRBJ2-7	TRBD2	many	CASSLSPAGAYEQYF	TGTGCCAGCAGCTTAAGTCCAGCGGGGGCTTACGAGCAGTACTTC
TRBV20-1	TRBJ2-1	-	-	CSARRGFTYNEQFF	TGCAGTGCTAGAAGAGGGTTTACCTACAATGAGCAGTTCTTC
TRBV7-2	TRBJ2-5	TRBD2	few	CASSLGLLAGGQETQYF	TGTGCCAGCAGCTTAGGGCTCCTAGCGGGGGGGCAAGAGACCCAGTACTTC
TRBV12-3/TRBV12-4	TRBJ1-6	TRBD1	-	CASTMTGINSPLHF	TGTGCCAGCACCATGACAGGGATCAATTCACCCCTCCACTTT
TRBV7-3	TRBJ2-5	TRBD2	many	CASSSSGGDGETQYF	TGTGCCAGCAGCAGTAGCGGGGGGGACGGAGAGACCCAGTACTTC
TRBV7-8	TRBJ1-1	-	many	CASSLGGATNTEAFF	TGTGCCAGCAGCTTAGGGGGGGCTACGAACACTGAAGCTTTCTTT
TRBV3-1	TRBJ2-7	TRBD1	many	CASSLGQVAPYF	TGTGCCAGCAGCCTCGGACAGGTGGCACCCTACTTC
TRBV30	TRBJ1-5	-	-	CAWSVQKKGADQPQHF	TGTGCCTGGAGTGTACAAAAAAAGGGAGCCGATCAGCCCCAGCATTTT
TRBV9	TRBJ1-1	TRBD1	-	CASSVGTGGNPEAFF	TGTGCCAGCAGCGTAGGAACAGGGGGAAACCCTGAAGCTTTCTTT
TRBV19	TRBJ1-1	TRBD1	-	CASSEWLTGPTEAFF	TGTGCCAGTAGTGAATGGTTGACAGGGCCCACTGAAGCTTTCTTT
TRBV19	TRBJ1-2	-	many	CASSTSLGGYTF	TGTGCCAGTAGTACCTCCCTAGGAGGCTACACCTTC
TRBV25-1	TRBJ1-2	-	many	CASSEYTEARGGYTF	TGTGCCAGCAGTGAATATACGGAGGCCCGTGGGGGCTACACCTTC
TRBV5-1	TRBJ1-1	-	-	CASSLALGGQNTEAFF	TGCGCCAGCAGCTTGGCTTTAGGAGGTCAGAACACTGAAGCTTTCTTT
TRBV29-1	TRBJ1-3	-	many	CSVEGSSGNTIYF	TGCAGCGTTGAGGGGTCTTCTGGAAACACCATATATTTT
TRBV2	TRBJ2-7	-	-	CASSPRGGGWLEQYF	TGTGCCAGCAGCCCTAGGGGGGGGGGGTGGCTCGAGCAGTACTTC
TRBV5-1	TRBJ1-5	-	many	CASSLTGLSNQPQHF	TGCGCCAGCAGCTTGACAGGTCTTAGCAATCAGCCCCAGCATTTT
TRBV11-2	TRBJ2-7	TRBD1	many	CASSPAGTGYEQYF	TGTGCCAGCAGCCCAGCCGGGACAGGATACGAGCAGTACTTC
TRBV5-6	TRBJ2-7	TRBD1	many	CASSLVGQGSYEQYF	TGTGCCAGCAGCTTGGTCGGACAGGGAAGCTACGAGCAGTACTTC
TRBV20-1	TRBJ2-7	-	many	CSALSRTGRSYEQYF	TGCAGTGCTCTGTCCAGGACGGGCCGCTCCTACGAGCAGTACTTC
TRBV5-1	TRBJ2-3	TRBD2	many	CASKRTSGGTDTQYF	TGCGCCAGCAAGCGGACTAGCGGGGGAACAGATACGCAGTATTTT
TRBV7-3	TRBJ2-3	-	few	CASSLWGTMDTDTQYF	TGTGCCAGCAGCTTATGGGGGACAATGGACACAGATACGCAGTATTTT
TRBV2	TRBJ1-2	TRBD1	-	CASSEGDSYGYTF	TGTGCCAGCAGTGAAGGGGACAGCTATGGCTACACCTTC
TRBV7-3	TRBJ2-3	TRBD2	-	CASSSSGENTDTQYF	TGTGCCAGCAGCTCCAGCGGGGAGAACACAGATACGCAGTATTTT